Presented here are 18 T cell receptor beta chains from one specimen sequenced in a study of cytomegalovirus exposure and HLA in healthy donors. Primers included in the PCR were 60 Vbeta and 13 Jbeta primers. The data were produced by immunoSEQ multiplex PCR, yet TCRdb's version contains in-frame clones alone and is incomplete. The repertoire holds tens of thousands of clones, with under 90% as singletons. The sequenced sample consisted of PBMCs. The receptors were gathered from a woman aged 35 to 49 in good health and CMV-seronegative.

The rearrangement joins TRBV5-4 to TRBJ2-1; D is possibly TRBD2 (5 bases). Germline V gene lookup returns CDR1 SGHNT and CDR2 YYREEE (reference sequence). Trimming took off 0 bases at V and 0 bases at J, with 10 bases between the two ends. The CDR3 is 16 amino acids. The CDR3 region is CASSLEAVSSYNEQFF. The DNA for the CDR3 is TGTGCCAGCAGCTTGGAAGCGGTCAGCTCCTACAATGAGCAGTTCTTC.

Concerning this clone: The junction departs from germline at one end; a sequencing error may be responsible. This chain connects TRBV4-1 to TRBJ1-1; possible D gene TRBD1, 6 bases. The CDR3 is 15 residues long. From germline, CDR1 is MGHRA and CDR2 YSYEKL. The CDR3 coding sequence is TGCGCCAGCAGCGAAGAGACCAGGGGAAGGACTGAAGCTTTCTTT. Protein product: CASSEETRGRTEAFF.

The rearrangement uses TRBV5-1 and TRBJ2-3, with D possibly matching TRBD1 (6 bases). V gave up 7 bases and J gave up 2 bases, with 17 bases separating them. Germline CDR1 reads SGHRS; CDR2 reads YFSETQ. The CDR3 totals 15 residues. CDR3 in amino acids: CASGRDGQYTDTQYF. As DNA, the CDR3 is TGCGCCAGCGGACGGGACGGACAGTACACAGATACGCAGTATTTT.

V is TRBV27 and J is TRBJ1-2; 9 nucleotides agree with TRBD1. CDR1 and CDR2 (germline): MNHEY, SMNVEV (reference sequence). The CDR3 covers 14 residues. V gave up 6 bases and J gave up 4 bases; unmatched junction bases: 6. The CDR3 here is CASSLGGQGYGYTF. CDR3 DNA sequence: TGTGCCAGCAGCCTAGGGGGACAGGGCTATGGCTACACCTTC.

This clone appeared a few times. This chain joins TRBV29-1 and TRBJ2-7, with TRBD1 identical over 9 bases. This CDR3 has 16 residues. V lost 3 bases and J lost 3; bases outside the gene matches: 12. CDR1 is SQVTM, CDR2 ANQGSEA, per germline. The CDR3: CSVEVGQGYGGYEQYF. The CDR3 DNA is TGCAGCGTTGAGGTGGGACAGGGCTACGGAGGCTACGAGCAGTACTTC.

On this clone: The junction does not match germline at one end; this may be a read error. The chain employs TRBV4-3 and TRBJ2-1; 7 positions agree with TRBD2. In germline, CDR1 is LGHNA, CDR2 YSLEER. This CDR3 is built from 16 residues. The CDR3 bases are TGCGCCGGCAGCCAAGCAGGACTAGTCTCCTACAATGAGCAGTTCTTC. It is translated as CAGSQAGLVSYNEQFF.

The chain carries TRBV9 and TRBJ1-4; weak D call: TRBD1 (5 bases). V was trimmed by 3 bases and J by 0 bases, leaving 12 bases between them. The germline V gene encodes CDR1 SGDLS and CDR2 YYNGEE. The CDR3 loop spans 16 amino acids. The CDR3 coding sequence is TGTGCCAGCAGCGCCAAACAGGATGCAACTAATGAAAAACTGTTTTTT. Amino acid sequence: CASSAKQDATNEKLFF.

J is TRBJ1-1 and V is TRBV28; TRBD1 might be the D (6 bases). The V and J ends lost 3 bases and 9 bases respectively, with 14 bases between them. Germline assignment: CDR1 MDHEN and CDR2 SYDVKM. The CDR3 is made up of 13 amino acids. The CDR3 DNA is TGTGCCAGCAGTTTGGGAGGGGGAGGGCAAGCTTTCTTT. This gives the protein CASSLGGGGQAFF.

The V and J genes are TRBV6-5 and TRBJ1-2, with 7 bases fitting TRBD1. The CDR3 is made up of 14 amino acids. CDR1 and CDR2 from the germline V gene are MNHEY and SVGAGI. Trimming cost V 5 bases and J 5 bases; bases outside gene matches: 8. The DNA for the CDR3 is TGTGCCAGCAGTCAAGGGACAGCAGATTATGGCTACACCTTC. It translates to CASSQGTADYGYTF.

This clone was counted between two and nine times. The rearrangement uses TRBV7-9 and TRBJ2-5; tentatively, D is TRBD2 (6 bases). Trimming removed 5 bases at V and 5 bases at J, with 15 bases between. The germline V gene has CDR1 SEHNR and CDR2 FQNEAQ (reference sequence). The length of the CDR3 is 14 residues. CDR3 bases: TGTGCCAGCAGCGCCTCCGGGAGATTGGAGACCCAGTACTTC. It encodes CASSASGRLETQYF.

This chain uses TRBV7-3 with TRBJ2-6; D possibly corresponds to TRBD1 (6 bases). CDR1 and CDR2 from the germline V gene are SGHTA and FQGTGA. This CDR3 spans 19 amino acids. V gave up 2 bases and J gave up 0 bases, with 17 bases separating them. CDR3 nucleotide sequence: TGTGCCAGCAGCTTAGCTCTGAGACAGGCAAACTCTGGGGCCAACGTCCTGACTTTC. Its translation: CASSLALRQANSGANVLTF.

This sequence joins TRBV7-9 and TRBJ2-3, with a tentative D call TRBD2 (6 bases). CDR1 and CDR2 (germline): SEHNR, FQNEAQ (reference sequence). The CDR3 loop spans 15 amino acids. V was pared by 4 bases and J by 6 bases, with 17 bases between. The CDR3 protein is CASSSRILGGDTQYF. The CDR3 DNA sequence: TGTGCCAGCAGCTCGCGGATACTAGGAGGGGATACGCAGTATTTT.

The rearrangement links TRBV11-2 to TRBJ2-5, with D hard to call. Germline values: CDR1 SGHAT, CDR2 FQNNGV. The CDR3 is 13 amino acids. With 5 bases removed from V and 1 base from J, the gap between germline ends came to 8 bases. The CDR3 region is CASSVASQETQYF. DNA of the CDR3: TGTGCCAGCAGCGTCGCGTCCCAAGAGACCCAGTACTTC.

The CDR3 nucleotides are TGTGCCAGCACAGGGACAGCCCAAGAGACCCAGTACTTC. This codes for CASTGTAQETQYF. The rearrangement uses TRBV2 and TRBJ2-5; TRBD1 aligns across 7 bases. CDR1 SNHLY and CDR2 FYNNEI come from the germline V gene. V was clipped by 7 bases and J by 1 base; unmatched bases: 3. The CDR3 runs 13 residues.

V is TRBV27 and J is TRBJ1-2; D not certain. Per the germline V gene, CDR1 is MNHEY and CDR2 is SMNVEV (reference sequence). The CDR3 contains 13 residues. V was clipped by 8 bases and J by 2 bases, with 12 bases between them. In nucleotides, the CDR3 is TGTGCCAGCGGTTCGGTCATCAACTATGGCTACACCTTC. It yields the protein CASGSVINYGYTF.

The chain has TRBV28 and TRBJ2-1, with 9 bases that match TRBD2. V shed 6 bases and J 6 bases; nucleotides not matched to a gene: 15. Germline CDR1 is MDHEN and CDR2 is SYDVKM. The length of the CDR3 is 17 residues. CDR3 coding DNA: TGTGCCAGCAGCGACTCCGACGGGGCGGGAGGGCCCAATGAGCAGTTCTTC. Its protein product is CASSDSDGAGGPNEQFF. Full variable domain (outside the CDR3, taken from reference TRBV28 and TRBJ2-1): DVKVTQSSRYLVKRTGEKVFLECVQDMDHENMFWYRQDPGLGLRLIYFSYDVKMKEKGDIPEGYSVSREKKERFSLILESASTNQTSMYLCASSDSDGAGGPNEQFFGPGTRLTVL.

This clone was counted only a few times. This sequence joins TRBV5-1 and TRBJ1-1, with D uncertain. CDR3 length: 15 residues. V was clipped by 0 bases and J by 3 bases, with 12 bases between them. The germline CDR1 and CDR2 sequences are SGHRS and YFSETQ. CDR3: CASSLANREDTEAFF. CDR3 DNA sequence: TGCGCCAGCAGCTTGGCGAATAGGGAGGACACTGAAGCTTTCTTT.

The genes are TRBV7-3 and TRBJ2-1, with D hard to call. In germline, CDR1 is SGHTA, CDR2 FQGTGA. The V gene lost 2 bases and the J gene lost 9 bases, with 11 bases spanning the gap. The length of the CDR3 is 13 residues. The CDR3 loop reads CASSLPPIIEQFF. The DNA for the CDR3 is TGTGCCAGCAGCTTACCCCCTATAATTGAGCAGTTCTTC.